Below, 20 T cell receptor beta chains from the same sample are listed, as sequenced in a study of T cell changes during pregnancy in multiple sclerosis. Profiling relied on immunoSEQ multiplex PCR, and the TCRdb table lists in-frame clones only, not all of them. The data hold under 60,000 clones, with over 80% observed a single time. This sample comprised CD4+ T cells from peripheral blood mononuclear cells, obtained after pregnancy. These receptor sequences come from a female donor with multiple sclerosis, enrolled in a pregnancy study.

V is TRBV5-7 and J is TRBJ2-1; 7 bases are shared with TRBD2. TRBV5-7 is an ORF, and what it does is uncertain. The CDR3 covers 16 residues. V lost 2 bases to trimming and J lost 4 bases; unmatched junction nucleotides: 9. As DNA, the CDR3 is TGTGCCAGCAGCTTAGCAAAAACTAGCGAATACAATGAGCAGTTCTTC. Its translation: CASSLAKTSEYNEQFF.

J is TRBJ1-2 and V is TRBV7-9, with 7 bases matching TRBD1. There are 15 residues in the CDR3. Germline V lookup: CDR1 SEHNR, CDR2 FQNEAQ (reference sequence). The ends lost 6 bases at V and 0 bases at J; junction bases unmatched: 7. CDR3 residues: CASRTTRGTNYGYTF. The CDR3 coding sequence is TGTGCCAGCAGGACGACCAGGGGGACTAACTATGGCTACACCTTC.

The chain combines TRBV7-9 with TRBJ2-2, with D possibly matching TRBD2 (6 bases). CDR3 length equals 14 residues. CDR1 is SEHNR, CDR2 FQNEAQ, per germline (reference sequence). V was pared by 3 bases and J by 6 bases, with 11 bases between. The DNA for the CDR3 is TGTGCCAGCAGCTTCGCGGGGTATGCCGGGGAGCTGTTTTTT. It codes for CASSFAGYAGELFF.

The chain is built from TRBV28 and TRBJ2-6; tentative D call: TRBD1 (6 bases). The germline gives CDR1 MDHEN, CDR2 SYDVKM. The CDR3 extends over 16 amino acids. The V end was cut by 0 bases, the J end by 4 bases, with 10 bases between. The CDR3, as DNA: TGTGCCAGCAGTTTATGGGGGGCCGGAGGGGCCAACGTCCTGACTTTC. It is translated as CASSLWGAGGANVLTF. The whole variable domain, remainder taken from reference TRBV28 and TRBJ2-6, is DVKVTQSSRYLVKRTGEKVFLECVQDMDHENMFWYRQDPGLGLRLIYFSYDVKMKEKGDIPEGYSVSREKKERFSLILESASTNQTSMYLCASSLWGAGGANVLTFGAGSRLTVL.

The table lists this clone with a count of one. V and J are TRBV9 and TRBJ2-3; weak D call: TRBD2 (5 bases). This CDR3 contains 14 residues. Germline V CDR1 and CDR2: SGDLS, YYNGEE. Trimming removed 4 bases at V and 8 bases at J, with 17 bases between. DNA for the CDR3: TGTGCCAGCAGCCCCCGCGATAGCGTTCGTACGCAGTATTTT. Its translation is CASSPRDSVRTQYF.

The rearrangement joins TRBV5-1 to TRBJ2-7; D may be TRBD1 (5 bases). The CDR3 sequence is 13 residues long. V was shortened by 0 bases and J by 5 bases, with 9 bases between the two germline ends. Germline loops: CDR1 SGHRS, CDR2 YFSETQ. The CDR3 loop is CASSLVGVHEQYF. DNA of the CDR3: TGCGCCAGCAGCTTGGTAGGGGTCCACGAGCAGTACTTC.

A remark on this clone: Sequence at one end of the junction differs from germline and may be a read error. In nucleotides, the CDR3 is TGTGCTAGCAGCAAGGGACTAGCGGGACCCACCGGGGAGCTGTTTTTT. Translation: CASSKGLAGPTGELFF. V is TRBV7-7 and J is TRBJ2-2, with TRBD2 matching over 13 bases. The CDR3 extends over 16 amino acids. Per germline, CDR1 SSHAT and CDR2 FNYEAQ (reference sequence). The entire variable domain, with the rest obtained from reference TRBV7-7 and TRBJ2-2, is as follows: GAGVSQSPRYKVTKRGQDVTLRCDPISSHATLYWYQQALGQGPEFLTYFNYEAQPDKSGLPSDRFSAERPEGSISTLTIQRTEQRDSAMYRCASSKGLAGPTGELFFGEGSRLTVL.

In its sample, this clone was seen once. The chain joins TRBV12-5 to TRBJ1-5, with 12 positions matching TRBD1. The CDR3 spans 16 residues. J was trimmed by 7 bases and V by 7 bases; bases with no gene match: 11. From germline, CDR1 is LGHNT and CDR2 FRNRAP. The CDR3 DNA reads as TGTGCTAGTGCTCTACCCCGGGACAGGGGGCCACAGCCCCAGCATTTT. Its protein is CASALPRDRGPQPQHF.

The chain couples TRBV28 to TRBJ2-2; 11 positions agree with TRBD2. J lost 2 bases, V lost 1 base, and 6 bases had no gene match. CDR1 and CDR2 (germline): MDHEN, SYDVKM. This CDR3 spans 18 amino acids. The CDR3 here is CASSLSSSGRLNTGELFF. The CDR3 bases are TGTGCCAGCAGTTTATCTTCTAGCGGGAGGTTAAACACCGGGGAGCTGTTTTTT. Supplemented by reference TRBV28 and TRBJ2-2, the full variable domain reads DVKVTQSSRYLVKRTGEKVFLECVQDMDHENMFWYRQDPGLGLRLIYFSYDVKMKEKGDIPEGYSVSREKKERFSLILESASTNQTSMYLCASSLSSSGRLNTGELFFGEGSRLTVL.

This clone was recorded a few times. J is TRBJ2-7 and V is TRBV28; TRBD1 aligns across 8 bases. V trimming: 2 bases; J trimming: 5 bases; junction bases outside the gene matches: 5. This CDR3 has 14 amino acids. Germline assignment: CDR1 MDHEN and CDR2 SYDVKM. The CDR3 loop reads CASSLIRTGNEQYF. DNA for the CDR3: TGTGCCAGCAGTTTAATACGGACAGGGAACGAGCAGTACTTC.

The V call is TRBV5-1, the J call TRBJ2-1; TRBD2 agrees at 10 bases. This CDR3 comprises 15 residues. In germline, CDR1 is SGHRS, CDR2 YFSETQ. Losses at the gene ends were 4 bases for V and 4 bases for J; bases not matched to a gene: 5. Here the CDR3 DNA reads TGCGCCAGCAGCGAGGGACTAGCGTCTTACAATGAGCAGTTCTTC. Its protein product is CASSEGLASYNEQFF.

This sequence joins TRBV6-1 and TRBJ2-1, with 9 bases fitting TRBD2. J was trimmed by 10 bases and V by 5 bases; bases with no gene match: 12. CDR1 MNHNS and CDR2 SASEGT come from the germline V gene. The CDR3 contains 15 residues. In nucleotides, the CDR3 is TGTGCCAGCAGTCTCAAGGCTAGCGGGATGGGGGAGCAGTTCTTC. This codes for CASSLKASGMGEQFF.

The chain uses TRBV14 and TRBJ2-2; 11 bases line up with TRBD1. This CDR3 region has 16 residues. Looked up from germline, CDR1 is SGHDN and CDR2 is FVKESK. Losses at the gene ends were 5 bases for V and 3 bases for J; bases not matched to a gene: 5. The CDR3 reads CASSLRTGGYTGELFF. The CDR3 DNA sequence: TGTGCCAGCAGCTTGCGGACAGGGGGCTACACCGGGGAGCTGTTTTTT.

This clone was seen just once. The chain uses TRBV28 and TRBJ1-2, with 7 positions matching TRBD1. This CDR3 has 15 amino acids. Germline assignment: CDR1 MDHEN and CDR2 SYDVKM. Losses at the gene ends were 6 bases for V and 2 bases for J; bases not matched to a gene: 9. CDR3 nucleotide sequence: TGTGCCAGCAGAACGTATCCGGGACAGAACTATGGCTACACCTTC. Amino acid sequence: CASRTYPGQNYGYTF.

This chain joins TRBV21-1 and TRBJ2-1; TRBD1, the table's D call, was not compared with the DNA. TRBV21-1 is recorded as a pseudogene. The CDR3 is made up of 18 amino acids. In DNA form, the CDR3 reads TGTGCCAGCAGCAAAAACAGACCATACCCCAATCTCCGGAATGAGCAGTTCTTC. As protein: CASSKNRPYPNLRNEQFF.

The chain carries TRBV30 and TRBJ1-3; possibly TRBD1 for D (5 bases). The ends were cut back, 7 bases at V and 0 bases at J, with 16 bases in the middle. CDR1 is GTSNPN, CDR2 SVGIG, per germline (reference sequence). This CDR3 contains 15 residues. The CDR3 loop reads CASLGGILSGNTIYF. CDR3 nucleotides: TGTGCCTCTCTGGGGGGGATTCTCTCTGGAAACACCATATATTTT.

About this clone: Sequence at one end of the junction differs from germline and may be a read error. The chain recombines TRBV5-6 with TRBJ1-2; no clear D. The length of the CDR3 is 14 residues. Germline values: CDR1 SGHDT, CDR2 YYEEEE. The CDR3 here is CASSFRGGNDGYTF. The DNA of the CDR3 is TGTGCCAGCAGCTTTCGGGGAGGTAACGATGGCTACACCTTC.

The J gene is TRBJ2-3, the V gene TRBV19, with 8 bases lining up with TRBD1. Germline-derived CDR1 and CDR2 are LNHDA and SQIVND (reference sequence). V was pared by 7 bases and J by 1 base, with 16 bases of the junction left unmatched. The CDR3 spans 18 residues. The CDR3 spells CASTKGVRGRLGTDTQYF. The CDR3 DNA reads as TGTGCCAGTACCAAGGGGGTCAGGGGGCGACTGGGCACAGATACGCAGTATTTT.

This rearrangement joins TRBV2 to TRBJ2-1; perhaps TRBD2 as D (6 bases). The CDR3 loop spans 15 amino acids. Germline V gene sequence: CDR1 SNHLY, CDR2 FYNNEI. Trimming took off 7 bases at V and 6 bases at J, with 19 bases between the two ends. The chain's CDR3 is CASTGDWGISNEQFF. The CDR3 nucleotides read TGTGCCAGCACCGGGGACTGGGGGATATCCAATGAGCAGTTCTTC.

This clone was counted a single time. This chain connects TRBV6-5 to TRBJ2-1, with D perhaps matching TRBD1 (6 bases). This CDR3 spans 13 amino acids. The germline V and J ends were trimmed by 5 bases and 7 bases, with 12 bases remaining between them. CDR1 is MNHEY, CDR2 SVGAGI, per germline. The CDR3 loop reads CASSKRRGNEQFF. The CDR3 bases are TGTGCCAGCAGTAAACGTAGGGGGAATGAGCAGTTCTTC.